This T cell receptor (beta chain) was identified in a study of blood T cells in healthy people across ages. For the second PCR, which ran for about 6 to 11 cycles, a sample-barcoded 5' primer and a J-beta primer mix were used. With 12 random nucleotides, a template-switch adaptor tagged each individual cDNA molecule. TCRdb re-called the 5' RACE reads through MiXCR, storing one row per CDR3 protein. This sample carries 700,000 or so distinct CDR3 sequences, over 20% of them seen once, and the ten largest clones take about 20%. CDR3 size: 13 residues. Germline CDR1 SGHDN, CDR2 FVKESK. The germline V and J ends were trimmed by 1 base and 6 bases, with 9 bases remaining between them.

Specimen: blood. The V gene is TRBV14, the J gene TRBJ1-1, with D unresolved. This receptor was taken from a man aged 65 to 79 in good health. CDR3 nucleotide sequence: TGTGCCAGCAGCCAAGGGAGGAATTCTGAAGCTTTCTTT. This encodes CASSQGRNSEAFF.